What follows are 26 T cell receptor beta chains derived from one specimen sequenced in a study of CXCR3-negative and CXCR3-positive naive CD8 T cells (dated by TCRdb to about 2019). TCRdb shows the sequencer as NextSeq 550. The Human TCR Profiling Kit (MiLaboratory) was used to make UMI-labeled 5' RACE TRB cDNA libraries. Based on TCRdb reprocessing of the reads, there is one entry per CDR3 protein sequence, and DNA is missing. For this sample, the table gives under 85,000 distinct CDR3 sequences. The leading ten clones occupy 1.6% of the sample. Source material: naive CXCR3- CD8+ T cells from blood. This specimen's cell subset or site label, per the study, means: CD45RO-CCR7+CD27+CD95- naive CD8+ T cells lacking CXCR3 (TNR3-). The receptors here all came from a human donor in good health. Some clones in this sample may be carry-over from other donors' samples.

CDR3 in amino acids: CASSPTIEGGELFF. V is TRBV28 and J is TRBJ2-2. This CDR3 region has 14 residues. Germline CDR1 reads MDHEN; CDR2 reads SYDVKM.

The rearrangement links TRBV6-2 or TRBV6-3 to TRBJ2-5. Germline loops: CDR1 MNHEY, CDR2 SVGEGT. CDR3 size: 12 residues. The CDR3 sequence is CASSQTSETQYF.

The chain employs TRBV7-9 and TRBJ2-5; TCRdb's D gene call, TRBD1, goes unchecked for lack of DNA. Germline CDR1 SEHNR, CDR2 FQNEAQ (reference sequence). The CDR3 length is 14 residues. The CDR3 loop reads CASSPPVGLETQYF.

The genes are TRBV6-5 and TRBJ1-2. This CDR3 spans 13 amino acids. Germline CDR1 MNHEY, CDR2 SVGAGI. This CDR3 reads CASSYSGNYGYTF.

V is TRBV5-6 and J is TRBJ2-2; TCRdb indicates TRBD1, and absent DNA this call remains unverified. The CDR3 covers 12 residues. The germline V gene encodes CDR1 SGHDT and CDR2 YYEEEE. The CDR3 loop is CASSPWTGELFF.

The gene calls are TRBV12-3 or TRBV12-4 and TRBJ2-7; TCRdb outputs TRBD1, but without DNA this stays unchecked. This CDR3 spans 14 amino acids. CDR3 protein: CASGTVLTSYEQYF.

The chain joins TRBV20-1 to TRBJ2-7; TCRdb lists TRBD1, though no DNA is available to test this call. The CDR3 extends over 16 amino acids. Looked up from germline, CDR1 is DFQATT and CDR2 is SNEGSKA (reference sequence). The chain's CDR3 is CSARGPVVGRSYEQYF.

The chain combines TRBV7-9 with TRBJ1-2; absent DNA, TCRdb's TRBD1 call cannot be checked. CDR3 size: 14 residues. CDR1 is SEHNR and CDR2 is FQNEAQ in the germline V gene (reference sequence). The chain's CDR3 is CASSAQGWDYGYTF.

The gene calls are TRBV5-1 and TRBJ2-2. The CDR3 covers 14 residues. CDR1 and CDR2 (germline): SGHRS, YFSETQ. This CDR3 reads CASSLVNPTGELFF.

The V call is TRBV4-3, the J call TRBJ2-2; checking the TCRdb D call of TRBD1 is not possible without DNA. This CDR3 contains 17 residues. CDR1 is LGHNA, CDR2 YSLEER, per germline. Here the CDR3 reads CASSQDRGTAYTGELFF.

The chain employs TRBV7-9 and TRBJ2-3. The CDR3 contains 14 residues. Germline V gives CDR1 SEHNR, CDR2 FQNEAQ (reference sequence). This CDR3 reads CASSLGWGTDTQYF.

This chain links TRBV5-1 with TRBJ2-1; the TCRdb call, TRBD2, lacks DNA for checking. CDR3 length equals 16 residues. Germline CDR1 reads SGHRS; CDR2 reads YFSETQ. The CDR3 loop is CASSLEVAGVINEQFF.

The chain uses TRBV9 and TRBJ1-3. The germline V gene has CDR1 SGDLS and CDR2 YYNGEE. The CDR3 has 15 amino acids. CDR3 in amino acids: CASSVGGGFGNTIYF. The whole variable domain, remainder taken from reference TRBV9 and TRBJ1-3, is DSGVTQTPKHLITATGQRVTLRCSPRSGDLSVYWYQQSLDQGLQFLIQYYNGEERAKGNILERFSAQQFPDLHSELNLSSLELGDSALYFCASSVGGGFGNTIYFGEGSWLTVV.

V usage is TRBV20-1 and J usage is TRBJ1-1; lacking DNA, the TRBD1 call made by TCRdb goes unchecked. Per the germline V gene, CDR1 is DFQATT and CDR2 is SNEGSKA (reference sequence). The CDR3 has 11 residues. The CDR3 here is CSANRGTEAFF.

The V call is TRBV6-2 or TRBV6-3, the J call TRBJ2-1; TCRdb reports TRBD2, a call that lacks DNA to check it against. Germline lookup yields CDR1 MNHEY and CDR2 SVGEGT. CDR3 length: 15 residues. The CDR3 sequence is CASRFSGDYNNEQFF.

CDR3 protein: CASSLLVRVRNEQYF. The gene calls are TRBV7-2 and TRBJ2-7; the D call of TRBD1 rests on TCRdb alone, since no DNA is present to check it. The germline CDR1 and CDR2 sequences are SGHTA and FQGNSA. CDR3 size: 15 residues. Using reference TRBV7-2 and TRBJ2-7 for the parts outside the CDR3, the full variable domain is GAGVSQSPSNKVTEKGKDVELRCDPISGHTALYWYRQSLGQGLEFLIYFQGNSAPDKSGLPSDRFSAERTGGSVSTLTIQRTQQEDSAVYLCASSLLVRVRNEQYFGPGTRLTVT.

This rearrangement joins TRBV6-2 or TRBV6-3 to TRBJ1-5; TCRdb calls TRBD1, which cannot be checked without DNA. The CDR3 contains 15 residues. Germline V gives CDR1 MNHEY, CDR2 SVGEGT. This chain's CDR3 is CASSYVRGENQPQHF.

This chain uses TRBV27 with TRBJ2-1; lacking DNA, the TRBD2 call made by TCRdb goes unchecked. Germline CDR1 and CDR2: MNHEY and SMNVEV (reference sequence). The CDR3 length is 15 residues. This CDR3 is CASSLSQGPFNEQFF.

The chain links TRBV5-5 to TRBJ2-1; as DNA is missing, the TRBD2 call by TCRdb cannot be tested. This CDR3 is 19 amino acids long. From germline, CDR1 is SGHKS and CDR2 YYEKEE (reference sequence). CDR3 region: CASSPVGRGGSSSYNEQFF.

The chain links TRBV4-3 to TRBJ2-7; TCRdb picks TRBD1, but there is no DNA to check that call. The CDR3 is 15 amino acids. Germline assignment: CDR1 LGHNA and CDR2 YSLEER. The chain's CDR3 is CASSQAWTDSYEQYF.

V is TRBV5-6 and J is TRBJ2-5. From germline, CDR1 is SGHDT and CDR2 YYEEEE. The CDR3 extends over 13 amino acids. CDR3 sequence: CASSVSSLETQYF.

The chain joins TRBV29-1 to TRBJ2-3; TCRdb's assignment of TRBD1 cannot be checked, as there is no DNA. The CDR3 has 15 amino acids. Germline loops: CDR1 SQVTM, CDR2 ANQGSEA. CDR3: CSVEYLGPHRGAQYF.

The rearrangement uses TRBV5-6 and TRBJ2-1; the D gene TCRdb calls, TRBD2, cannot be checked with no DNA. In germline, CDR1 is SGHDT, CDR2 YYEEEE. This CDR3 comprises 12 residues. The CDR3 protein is CASRAGPHEQFF.

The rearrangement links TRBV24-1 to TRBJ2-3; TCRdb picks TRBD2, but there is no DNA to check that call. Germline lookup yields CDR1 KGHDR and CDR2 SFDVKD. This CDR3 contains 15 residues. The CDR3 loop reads CATSDLAESTDTQYF.

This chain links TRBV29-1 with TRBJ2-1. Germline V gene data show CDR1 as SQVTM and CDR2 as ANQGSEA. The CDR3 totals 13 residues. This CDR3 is CSGSYSSYNEQFF.

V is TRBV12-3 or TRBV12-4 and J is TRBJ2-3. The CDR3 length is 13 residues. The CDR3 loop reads CASSLIITDTQYF.